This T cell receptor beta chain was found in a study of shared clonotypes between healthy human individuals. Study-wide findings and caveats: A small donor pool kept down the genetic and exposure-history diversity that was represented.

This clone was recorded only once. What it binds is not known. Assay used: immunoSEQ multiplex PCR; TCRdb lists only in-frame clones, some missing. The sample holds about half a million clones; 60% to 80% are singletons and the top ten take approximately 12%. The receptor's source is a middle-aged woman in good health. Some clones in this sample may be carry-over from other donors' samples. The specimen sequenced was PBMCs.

This CDR3 reads CASSPADTGELFF. The CDR3 bases are TGTGCCAGCTCACCAGCGGACACCGGGGAGCTGTTTTTT. The rearrangement uses TRBV18 and TRBJ2-2; no reliable D call. Per germline, CDR1 KGHSH and CDR2 LQKENI. V was pared by 2 bases and J by 3 bases, with 4 bases between. This CDR3 region has 13 residues.